This T cell receptor (beta chain) was captured by sequencing in a study of blood T cell repertoires in COVID-19. TCRdb's copy holds only in-frame clones and misses some; the assay was immunoSEQ multiplex PCR. Counted here are 45,000 or so clones, 85% to 90% occurring once; the ten biggest clones make up roughly 13%. This CDR3 comprises 13 residues. V was shortened by 8 bases and J by 4 bases, with 14 bases between the two germline ends. Looked up from germline, CDR1 is LNHDA and CDR2 is SQIVND (reference sequence). The chain recombines TRBV19 with TRBJ1-1; D is perhaps TRBD1 (6 bases). The clonotype originates from a man aged 80 or over with acute or convalescent COVID-19. Sequenced: peripheral blood. For the CDR3, the DNA is TGTGCCAGTGGAGTGGACAGTAGCACTGAAGCTTTCTTT. This translates into CASGVDSSTEAFF.